The next 13 T cell receptor beta chains were all read from a single sample in a study of blood T cell repertoires in COVID-19. Assay: immunoSEQ multiplex PCR; the TCRdb copy retains only in-frame clones and omits some. The sample records approximately 160,000 clones, 81% being singletons. Sequencing was performed on peripheral blood. These receptors were taken from a man aged 55 to 69 with active or convalescent COVID-19.

V is TRBV3-1 (or the pseudogene TRBV3-2) and J is TRBJ1-2, with D possibly TRBD1 on 6 matching bases. The CDR3 spans 15 residues. Looked up from germline, CDR1 is LGHDT and CDR2 is YNNKEL (reference sequence). Trimming removed 0 bases at V and 4 bases at J, with 12 bases between. For the CDR3, the DNA is TGTGCCAGCAGCCAAGATCAGGGACACTCCTATGGCTACACCTTC. Translation: CASSQDQGHSYGYTF.

The V call is TRBV5-1, the J call TRBJ1-2, with TRBD1 identical over 10 bases. Per the germline V gene, CDR1 is SGHRS and CDR2 is YFSETQ. The CDR3 extends over 13 amino acids. V trimming: 4 bases; J trimming: 6 bases; junction bases outside the gene matches: 3. The CDR3 sequence is CASSVGTGDGYTF. CDR3 DNA: TGCGCCAGCAGCGTCGGGACAGGGGATGGCTACACCTTC.

The chain uses TRBV5-6 and TRBJ1-6; 8 bases agree with TRBD1. The germline V gene encodes CDR1 SGHDT and CDR2 YYEEEE. The V gene end was trimmed by 5 bases and the J gene end by 6 bases; junction bases not matched to a gene: 16. The CDR3 is 18 residues long. In nucleotides, the CDR3 is TGTGCCAGCAGTCAAGACAGGGGTCGGTCTGGTATTAATTCACCCCTCCACTTT. It yields the protein CASSQDRGRSGINSPLHF.

The DNA for the CDR3 is TGTGCCAGCAGTTTTGGGACTGCTAGCGGGAGTGGCTACGAGCAGTACTTC. It yields the protein CASSFGTASGSGYEQYF. The chain is built from TRBV28 and TRBJ2-7; 10 bases match TRBD2. Germline V gene data show CDR1 as MDHEN and CDR2 as SYDVKM. The CDR3 sequence is 17 residues long. The V segment lost 3 bases and the J segment 3 bases; nucleotides outside the gene matches: 11.

The chain recombines TRBV5-1 with TRBJ1-6; TRBD1 agrees at 7 bases. The V segment lost 1 base and the J segment 10 bases; nucleotides outside the gene matches: 8. CDR3 length: 15 amino acids. The germline V gene encodes CDR1 SGHRS and CDR2 YFSETQ. The CDR3 DNA is TGCGCCAGCAGCTTGTCGACAGGGAATTACTCACCCCTCCACTTT. Protein sequence: CASSLSTGNYSPLHF.

The chain links TRBV5-4 to TRBJ2-7, with TRBD1 as a possible D gene (5 bases). V shed 0 bases and J shed 3 bases, with 13 bases lying between them. The CDR3 spans 15 residues. CDR1 and CDR2 (germline): SGHNT, YYREEE (reference sequence). CDR3 DNA: TGTGCCAGCAGCTTGGGGGGCAGACAGATCTACGAGCAGTACTTC. It codes for CASSLGGRQIYEQYF.

The chain employs TRBV5-1 and TRBJ1-1, with a weak D call TRBD1 (5 bases). V shed 3 bases and J shed 4 bases, with 10 bases lying between them. This CDR3 is 13 amino acids long. Germline V gene data show CDR1 as SGHRS and CDR2 as YFSETQ. The CDR3 DNA reads TGCGCCAGCAGCTGGCAGGGAGGCACTGAAGCTTTCTTT. Translation: CASSWQGGTEAFF.

The chain is built from TRBV7-3 and TRBJ2-1; D is perhaps TRBD2 (6 bases). Germline lookup yields CDR1 SGHTA and CDR2 FQGTGA. This CDR3 comprises 17 residues. Trimming took 4 bases from V and 1 from J, leaving 17 bases between them. This CDR3 reads CASSSSGSGSSYNEQFF. The CDR3 coding sequence is TGTGCCAGCAGCTCTTCGGGGAGCGGGTCGTCCTACAATGAGCAGTTCTTC.

This chain connects TRBV29-1 to TRBJ2-7, with a weak D call TRBD2 (6 bases). V lost 4 bases to trimming and J lost 3 bases, with 16 bases between them. Germline CDR1 is SQVTM and CDR2 is ANQGSEA. There are 14 residues in the CDR3. In DNA form, the CDR3 reads TGCAGCGTTGCTTGGGATTGGGGACTCTACGAGCAGTACTTC. Translation gives CSVAWDWGLYEQYF.

Details on this clone: Other DNA sequences within the sample encode an identical CDR3. J is TRBJ1-2 and V is TRBV2; 7 nucleotides line up with TRBD1. Per germline, CDR1 SNHLY and CDR2 FYNNEI. Germline trimming cut 8 bases from V and 5 bases from J; bases unmatched to any gene: 5. CDR3 length equals 12 residues. The DNA of the CDR3 is TGTGCCAGCCGACAGGGTATATATGGCTACACCTTC. This codes for CASRQGIYGYTF.

The chain uses TRBV7-9 and TRBJ2-1; 9 nucleotides align to TRBD1. Germline CDR1 is SEHNR and CDR2 is FQNEAQ (reference sequence). Unmatched junction bases numbered 6, after V lost 7 bases and J lost 8 bases. This CDR3 has 13 residues. The CDR3 region has the DNA TGTGCCAGCACCCCGACAGGGGGGGATGAGCAGTTCTTC. This translates into CASTPTGGDEQFF. The full variable domain, its missing parts supplied by reference TRBV7-9 and TRBJ2-1, is DTGVSQNPRHKITKRGQNVTFRCDPISEHNRLYWYRQTLGQGPEFLTYFQNEAQLEKSRLLSDRFSAERPKGSFSTLEIQRTEQGDSAMYLCASTPTGGDEQFFGPGTRLTVL.

This clone was recorded only once. This chain links TRBV5-6 with TRBJ1-3; unclear D gene. Trimming cost V 2 bases and J 2 bases, with 8 bases left between them. The CDR3 extends over 14 amino acids. CDR1 SGHDT and CDR2 YYEEEE come from the germline V gene. This CDR3 is CASSFWSAGNTIYF. CDR3 nucleotide sequence: TGTGCCAGCAGCTTCTGGAGTGCTGGAAACACCATATATTTT.

This clone appeared a single time. The chain links TRBV14 to TRBJ1-2, with D tentatively TRBD1 (5 bases). The CDR3 loop spans 15 amino acids. Per the germline V gene, CDR1 is SGHDN and CDR2 is FVKESK. V was clipped by 6 bases and J by 4 bases, with 18 bases between them. The CDR3 loop is CASSHRRGGGYGYTF. The CDR3 DNA sequence: TGTGCCAGCAGTCATCGTCGCGGGGGGGGCTATGGCTACACCTTC.